This TCR beta chain was sequenced for a study of blood T cell repertoires in COVID-19. Study at large: Collection of acute and convalescent COVID-19 samples took place in the United States, Italy and Spain.

The ends lost 5 bases at V and 4 bases at J; junction bases unmatched: 4. The CDR3 spans 14 residues. The germline V gene has CDR1 SEHNR and CDR2 FQNEAQ (reference sequence). Authors' data handling: Reference gene primer amplification yielded estimated nucleated cell counts. Some clones are missing from TCRdb's copy, which holds only in-frame ones; the method was immunoSEQ multiplex PCR. That table is the source of V, J and clone size, and D and trimming were worked out from the DNA. The table shows under 50,000 clones, with about 90% occurring only once. The rearrangement uses TRBV7-9 and TRBJ2-3, with TRBD2 matching 9 bases. The specimen sequenced was peripheral blood. This receptor was identified in a man between 70 and 80 years old with active COVID-19. The CDR3 sequence: CASSQGLAPDTQYF. As DNA, the CDR3 is TGTGCCAGCAGCCAGGGACTAGCTCCAGATACGCAGTATTTT.